This entry lists 15 T cell receptor beta chains sequenced from one sample in a study of T cell repertoires in cytomegalovirus infection. No cognate antigen is known for these TCRs. TCRdb itself ran the reads through MiXCR, one entry per CDR3 protein. The repertoire has roughly 990,000 distinct CDR3 sequences, roughly 30% of them found once; the top ten carry around an eighth. Sequenced here: cultured CD8+ T cells from PBMCs, sampled from culture after CMV antigen stimulation. Every receptor here comes from a human donor in good health (CMV status not recorded). Some clones in this sample may be carry-over from other donors' samples.

This clonotype was picked up a small number of times. The V gene is TRBV6-1, the J gene TRBJ1-3; D uncertain. CDR3 length: 17 amino acids. Germline assignment: CDR1 MNHNS and CDR2 SASEGT. The ends were cut back, 5 bases at V and 0 bases at J, with 17 bases in the middle. The CDR3, as DNA: TGTGCCAGCAGTTACCTTAGGTCATCGAGCTCTGGAAACACCATATATTTT. This encodes CASSYLRSSSSGNTIYF.

The chain has TRBV6-5 and TRBJ1-4; D is perhaps TRBD1 (5 bases). V was shortened by 5 bases and J by 8 bases, with 18 bases between the two germline ends. This CDR3 region has 15 residues. From germline, CDR1 is MNHEY and CDR2 SVGAGI. The CDR3 coding sequence is TGTGCCAGCAGTCAGGGACCCCTAGGGGACGAAAAACTGTTTTTT. Protein sequence: CASSQGPLGDEKLFF.

V and J are TRBV6-5 and TRBJ1-2, with D hard to call. This CDR3 has 14 residues. Looked up from germline, CDR1 is MNHEY and CDR2 is SVGAGI. Trimming cost V 2 bases and J 1 base, with 8 bases left between them. CDR3 DNA sequence: TGTGCCAGCAGTTACGGATGTAGTAACTATGGCTACACCTTC. Protein sequence: CASSYGCSNYGYTF.

This clonotype was seen more than once but under ten times. The rearrangement links TRBV10-2 to TRBJ2-7; 12 bases are shared with TRBD2. The CDR3 runs 14 residues. V shed 6 bases and J 5 bases; nucleotides not matched to a gene: 5. Germline CDR1 WSHSY, CDR2 SAAADI. CDR3 sequence reads: CASRGGLAGNEQYF. For the CDR3, the DNA is TGCGCCAGCAGGGGGGGACTAGCGGGCAACGAGCAGTACTTC.

This clonotype was recorded a few times. V gene TRBV12-3 or TRBV12-4 combines with J gene TRBJ2-1; TRBD2 matches 9 bases. Germline trimming cut 4 bases from V and 5 bases from J; bases unmatched to any gene: 6. The CDR3 has 15 residues. CDR3 coding DNA: TGTGCCAGCAGTTCGACTAGCGGTTGGAACAATGAGCAGTTCTTC. Translated: CASSSTSGWNNEQFF.

This clonotype was seen only a few times. This chain uses TRBV6-6 with TRBJ2-2; TRBD1 might be the D (5 bases). The CDR3 totals 14 residues. The V gene's germline CDR1 is MNHNY and CDR2 SVGAGI (reference sequence). V was trimmed by 7 bases and J by 6 bases, leaving 15 bases between them. CDR3 residues: CASTPPGFSGELFF. CDR3 in DNA: TGTGCCAGCACTCCACCAGGGTTCTCCGGGGAGCTGTTTTTT.

This clonotype appeared a few times. The V gene is TRBV27, the J gene TRBJ2-4; TRBD2 agrees at 8 bases. The CDR3 runs 13 residues. Germline CDR1 and CDR2: MNHEY and SMNVEV (reference sequence). V lost 9 bases to trimming and J lost 5 bases; unmatched junction nucleotides: 6. The CDR3: CASRGLDQNIQYF. CDR3 in DNA: TGTGCCAGTCGGGGACTAGATCAAAACATTCAGTACTTC.

This chain uses TRBV15 with TRBJ2-5, with 16 nucleotides matching TRBD2. Trimming at V came to 5 bases and at J to 5 bases, leaving 5 bases not matched to a gene. This CDR3 spans 16 amino acids. Germline CDR1 is LNHNV and CDR2 is YYDKDF (reference sequence). CDR3 sequence: CATSGGTSGGEETQYF. The CDR3 coding sequence is TGTGCCACCAGCGGCGGGACTAGCGGGGGGGAGGAGACCCAGTACTTC.

This clonotype was found once. J is TRBJ1-6 and V is TRBV6-1; D remains ambiguous. This CDR3 contains 16 residues. The ends were cut back, 2 bases at V and 3 bases at J, with 11 bases in the middle. In germline, CDR1 is MNHNS, CDR2 SASEGT. Here the CDR3 DNA reads TGTGCCAGCAGTGAAACTACGGTCTTCTATAATTCACCCCTCCACTTT. This encodes CASSETTVFYNSPLHF.

Only a few counts were recorded for this clonotype. CDR3 residues: CATSRGTGTTDTQYF. The CDR3 nucleotides read TGTGCCACCAGCAGAGGGACAGGGACCACAGATACGCAGTATTTT. This chain uses TRBV15 with TRBJ2-3; TRBD1 agrees at 8 bases. Germline CDR1 LNHNV, CDR2 YYDKDF (reference sequence). This CDR3 has 15 residues. The V gene end was trimmed by 1 base and the J gene end by 2 bases; junction bases not matched to a gene: 2. Together with reference TRBV15 and TRBJ2-3, the CDR3 gives the full variable domain: DAMVIQNPRYQVTQFGKPVTLSCSQTLNHNVMYWYQQKSSQAPKLLFHYYDKDFNNEADTPDNFQSRRPNTSFCFLDIRSPGLGDTAMYLCATSRGTGTTDTQYFGPGTRLTVL.

This chain connects TRBV5-1 to TRBJ2-1, with 7 nucleotides matching TRBD1. From germline, CDR1 is SGHRS and CDR2 YFSETQ. Trimming cost V 7 bases and J 6 bases; bases outside gene matches: 4. This CDR3 spans 12 amino acids. The CDR3 region is CASRDSINEQFF. The CDR3 DNA is TGCGCCAGCCGGGACAGTATCAATGAGCAGTTCTTC.

In this sample, this clonotype turned up a few times. V usage is TRBV6-6 and J usage is TRBJ2-7; D gene unclear. Germline-derived CDR1 and CDR2 are MNHNY and SVGAGI (reference sequence). This CDR3 region has 12 residues. V was trimmed by 2 bases and J by 6 bases, leaving 8 bases between them. CDR3 loop: CASSYPGVEQYF. The CDR3 bases are TGTGCCAGCAGTTACCCTGGCGTCGAGCAGTACTTC.

The rearrangement joins TRBV6-8 to TRBJ2-1; possibly TRBD1 or TRBD2 for D (5 bases each). Trimming pared 8 bases from V and 10 bases from J, leaving 12 bases between. CDR1 and CDR2 from the germline V gene are MNHGY and SAAAGT. This CDR3 region has 11 residues. CDR3 bases: TGTGCCAGCGACTCCCGGGACGAGCAGTTCTTC. This codes for CASDSRDEQFF.

The rearrangement uses TRBV6-2 or TRBV6-3 and TRBJ2-7; 11 bases line up with TRBD2. The CDR3 consists of 17 residues. V trimming: 0 bases; J trimming: 0 bases; junction bases outside the gene matches: 4. CDR1 and CDR2 (germline): MNHEY, SVGEGT. CDR3 in DNA: TGTGCCAGCAGTTACTCGACCACTAGCGGGGGCTCCTACGAGCAGTACTTC. Protein product: CASSYSTTSGGSYEQYF.

The chain employs TRBV27 and TRBJ2-1, with 12 bases lining up with TRBD2. The CDR3 is 15 residues long. Germline CDR1 reads MNHEY; CDR2 reads SMNVEV (reference sequence). The junction had 6 bases not matched to a gene; V was cut back by 8 bases and J by 4 bases. The chain's CDR3 is CASSILAGGYNEQFF. CDR3 in DNA: TGTGCCAGCTCCATACTAGCGGGGGGTTACAATGAGCAGTTCTTC.